The following is a T cell receptor beta chain sequence with its context. This record belongs to a study of blood T cell repertoires in COVID-19. Looking at the study overall: T cells, B-cell-depleted T cells, or PBMCs provided the cDNA or gDNA that served as material.

The J segment lost 7 bases and the V segment lost 0 bases, leaving 3 bases of the junction unmatched. This CDR3 is 14 amino acids long. CDR1 and CDR2 (germline): SGHDT, YYEEEE. The protocol was immunoSEQ multiplex PCR, while the TCRdb copy is restricted to in-frame clones and leaves out a portion. The repertoire includes some 300,000 clones, about 85% of them detected once, and about 2.5% sits in the top ten. This chain joins TRBV5-6 and TRBJ1-5; 8 nucleotides align to TRBD1. Sequenced: peripheral blood. This TCR came from a man younger than 30 with active or convalescent COVID-19. Written as DNA, the CDR3 is TGTGCCAGCAGCTTGGGGACAGGGATCCAGCCCCAGCATTTT. This encodes CASSLGTGIQPQHF.